This TCR beta chain derives from a study of T cell responses to AZD1222 COVID-19 vaccine. Points from the study as a whole: Donor demographics were predominantly white British with a female majority; clonal diversity may be underestimated.

Samples with a second dose at about 4 or about 12 weeks were pooled together. With respect to this clone: Its antigen is not known.

Libraries were prepared by immunoSEQ multiplex PCR; TCRdb keeps only in-frame clonotypes and omits some of them. Of nearly 35,000 clones in the sample, 85% to 90% were seen once. Losses at the gene ends were 4 bases for V and 9 bases for J; bases not matched to a gene: 13. The CDR3 runs to 15 residues. Germline V gene lookup returns CDR1 SGHNT and CDR2 YYREEE (reference sequence). This material consisted of peripheral blood, taken 28 days after the second AZD1222 dose. The rearrangement uses TRBV5-4 and TRBJ2-1, with 7 bases fitting TRBD1. The receptor's source is an adult who received the AZD1222 COVID-19 vaccine. The CDR3 DNA sequence: TGTGCCAGCAGCGGGCAGGGACAGCCCAGAGGTGAGCAGTTCTTC. This codes for CASSGQGQPRGEQFF. Filled out from reference TRBV5-4 and TRBJ2-1, the complete variable domain reads ETGVTQSPTHLIKTRGQQVTLRCSSQSGHNTVSWYQQALGQGPQFIFQYYREEENGRGNFPPRFSGLQFPNYSSELNVNALELDDSALYLCASSGQGQPRGEQFFGPGTRLTVL.